This TCR beta chain was identified in a study of blood T cell repertoires in COVID-19. Turning to the study itself: The United States, Italy and Spain were the sources of the acute and convalescent COVID-19 samples.

This CDR3 region has 15 residues. V lost 6 bases to trimming and J lost 3 bases; unmatched junction nucleotides: 5. Germline-derived CDR1 and CDR2 are MNHEY and SMNVEV (reference sequence). Data came from immunoSEQ multiplex PCR; TCRdb stores just in-frame clones and leaves some out. Of under 150,000 clones listed, around 88% are singletons. The origin of this receptor is a woman aged 50 to 60 who had recovered from COVID-19. This rearrangement joins TRBV27 to TRBJ2-2; 9 bases are a match to TRBD1. The sample consisted of PBMCs or T cells enriched from blood (not recorded which). The CDR3 loop reads CASRPWTGDTGELFF. The CDR3 coding sequence is TGTGCCAGCAGGCCCTGGACAGGGGACACCGGGGAGCTGTTTTTT.